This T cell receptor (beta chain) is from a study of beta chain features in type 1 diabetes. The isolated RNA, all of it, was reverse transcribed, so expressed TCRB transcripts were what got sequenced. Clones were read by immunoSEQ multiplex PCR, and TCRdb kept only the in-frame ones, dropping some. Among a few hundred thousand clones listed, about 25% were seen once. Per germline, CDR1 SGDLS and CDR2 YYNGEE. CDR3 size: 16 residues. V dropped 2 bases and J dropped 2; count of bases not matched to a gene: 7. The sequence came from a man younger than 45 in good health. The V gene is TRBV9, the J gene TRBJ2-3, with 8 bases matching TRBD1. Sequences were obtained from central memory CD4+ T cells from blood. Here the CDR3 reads CASSVQGAPDTDTQYF. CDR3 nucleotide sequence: TGTGCCAGCAGCGTGCAGGGGGCCCCTGACACAGATACGCAGTATTTT. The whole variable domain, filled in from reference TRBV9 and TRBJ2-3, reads DSGVTQTPKHLITATGQRVTLRCSPRSGDLSVYWYQQSLDQGLQFLIQYYNGEERAKGNILERFSAQQFPDLHSELNLSSLELGDSALYFCASSVQGAPDTDTQYFGPGTRLTVL.